This T cell receptor (beta chain) came from a study of control samples from healthy donors and cancer patients. The CDR3 extends over 13 amino acids. The germline V and J ends were trimmed by 2 bases and 10 bases, with 12 bases remaining between them. Germline V gene data show CDR1 as SGHTA and CDR2 as FQGNSA. The method was immunoSEQ multiplex PCR; TCRdb's version includes in-frame clones alone and lacks a portion of them. The repertoire holds tens of thousands of clones, with roughly 94% as singletons. In its sample, this clone was seen a few times. The specimen was blood. This chain links TRBV7-2 with TRBJ1-3; the D gene is possibly TRBD1 (5 bases). This sequence originates from a woman aged 18-30 years in good health. Here the CDR3 DNA reads TGTGCCAGCAGCTTATCGGCAGGGCCTACCATATATTTT. Translating gives CASSLSAGPTIYF.